Presented here are 7 T cell receptor beta chains from one specimen sequenced in a study of cytomegalovirus exposure and HLA in healthy donors. The PCR contained 60 Vbeta and 13 Jbeta primers. Using immunoSEQ multiplex PCR, the repertoire was profiled, and TCRdb retains in-frame clones only, with some absent. The table records around 180,000 clones, 75% to 90% of them present only once. Sequences were obtained from PBMCs. The receptor set was obtained from a boy younger than 10 in good health and CMV-seronegative.

The chain has TRBV5-4 and TRBJ2-1, with D maybe TRBD1 (6 bases). Germline V CDR1 and CDR2: SGHNT, YYREEE (reference sequence). The length of the CDR3 is 12 residues. V was pared by 4 bases and J by 8 bases, with 10 bases between. DNA of the CDR3: TGTGCCAGCAGCCACAGGGATGATGAGCAGTTCTTC. Protein sequence: CASSHRDDEQFF.

V usage is TRBV7-9 and J usage is TRBJ2-5; 7 positions agree with TRBD2. Germline V lookup: CDR1 SEHNR, CDR2 FQNEAQ (reference sequence). This CDR3 has 11 amino acids. The V and J ends lost 8 bases and 5 bases, in that order; junction bases with no gene match: 2. CDR3 sequence (DNA): TGTGCCAGCTTCGGGGGGGAGACCCAGTACTTC. Translated: CASFGGETQYF. The entire variable domain, with the rest obtained from reference TRBV7-9 and TRBJ2-5, is as follows: DTGVSQNPRHKITKRGQNVTFRCDPISEHNRLYWYRQTLGQGPEFLTYFQNEAQLEKSRLLSDRFSAERPKGSFSTLEIQRTEQGDSAMYLCASFGGETQYFGPGTRLLVL.

The chain employs TRBV7-2 and TRBJ2-5; 7 positions match TRBD2. Trimming took 1 base from V and 4 from J; bases not matched to a gene: 6. Germline V lookup: CDR1 SGHTA, CDR2 FQGNSA. The length of the CDR3 is 15 residues. The CDR3 reads CASSLGGREAETQYF. CDR3 nucleotides: TGTGCCAGCAGCTTAGGTGGGAGGGAGGCAGAGACCCAGTACTTC.

The CDR3 sequence is CASSIGQGEQFF. In nucleotides, the CDR3 is TGTGCCAGTAGTATAGGACAGGGGGAGCAGTTCTTC. The chain carries TRBV19 and TRBJ2-1, with 8 bases identical to TRBD1. Per the germline V gene, CDR1 is LNHDA and CDR2 is SQIVND (reference sequence). The CDR3 consists of 12 residues. The V gene end was trimmed by 1 base and the J gene end by 10 bases; junction bases not matched to a gene: 0.

The chain recombines TRBV7-9 with TRBJ2-3; 10 bases map to TRBD2. V dropped 5 bases and J dropped 2; count of bases not matched to a gene: 7. CDR3 size: 16 residues. The germline V gene has CDR1 SEHNR and CDR2 FQNEAQ (reference sequence). The CDR3 here is CASSPGLAEVTDTQYF. CDR3 bases: TGTGCCAGCAGCCCCGGACTAGCGGAGGTCACAGATACGCAGTATTTT.

The chain has TRBV29-1 and TRBJ1-2; no clear D. The germline CDR1 and CDR2 sequences are SQVTM and ANQGSEA. The V gene lost 4 bases and the J gene lost 8 bases, with 14 bases spanning the gap. There are 12 residues in the CDR3. The DNA for the CDR3 is TGCAGCGTTGGAAATGGACTTGACGGCTACACCTTC. Residues: CSVGNGLDGYTF.

This clone was seen only a few times. The chain is built from TRBV27 and TRBJ2-1, with D unresolved. Trimming took 10 bases from V and 3 from J, leaving 13 bases between them. Germline V gene lookup returns CDR1 MNHEY and CDR2 SMNVEV (reference sequence). This CDR3 is built from 13 residues. This chain's CDR3 is CATGETGYNEQFF. In nucleotides, the CDR3 is TGTGCCACCGGAGAGACGGGCTACAATGAGCAGTTCTTC.